This TCR beta chain was captured in a study of T-cell reconstitution after alpha-beta-depleted transplantation in children. V was trimmed by 3 bases and J by 10 bases, leaving 13 bases between them. This CDR3 has 13 residues. The germline V gene has CDR1 MGHRA and CDR2 YSYEKL. Details on this clonotype: The target antigen is unknown.

Unique molecular identifiers were used in preparing the TCRbeta library. TCRdb independently ran MiXCR on the PCR reads; one entry per CDR3 protein. This sample has around 300,000 distinct CDR3 sequences, with around 25% found just once. The study, taken as a whole, reports: Reportedly, roughly two months post-transplant, alpha-beta T cells arose from several hundred expanded graft clones.

J is TRBJ2-1 and V is TRBV4-1; D might be TRBD2 (5 bases). This TCR was sampled from a male patient younger than 18 who had a stem cell transplant for acute lymphoblastic leukemia, so the T cells may come from the graft donor. The input for sequencing was PBMCs, mostly from graft donor cells, taken 180 days after TCRalphabeta/CD19-depleted stem cell transplant. The CDR3 DNA reads as TGCGCCAGCAGCCACGGACGGGAAAGGGAGCAGTTCTTC. It translates to CASSHGREREQFF.